Below, 2 T cell receptor beta chains from the same sample are listed, as sequenced in a study of blood T cell repertoires in COVID-19. The table came from immunoSEQ multiplex PCR; TCRdb's copy has only in-frame clones and leaves some out. The sample comprises around 72,000 clones, approximately 91% of which are singletons, and more than 25% rests with the top ten. Source material: peripheral blood. All receptors derive from a man between 45 and 60 years old with acute or convalescent COVID-19.

The chain uses TRBV29-1 and TRBJ1-1; TRBD1 aligns across 7 bases. CDR3 length: 13 amino acids. Germline V gene data show CDR1 as SQVTM and CDR2 as ANQGSEA. Trimming took 7 bases from V and 1 from J; bases not matched to a gene: 6. The CDR3 nucleotides are TGCAGCGCCGAGAAGGGGGCGAACACTGAAGCTTTCTTT. Translated: CSAEKGANTEAFF.

This clone was recorded only once. V usage is TRBV3-1 (or the pseudogene TRBV3-2) and J usage is TRBJ1-1, with D perhaps matching TRBD1 (5 bases). Looked up from germline, CDR1 is LGHDT and CDR2 is YNNKEL (reference sequence). V was cut by 8 bases and J by 7 bases, with 14 bases left in between. This CDR3 region has 12 residues. The CDR3 region is CASALWGREAFF. The CDR3 coding sequence is TGTGCCAGCGCACTTTGGGGCCGTGAAGCTTTCTTT.